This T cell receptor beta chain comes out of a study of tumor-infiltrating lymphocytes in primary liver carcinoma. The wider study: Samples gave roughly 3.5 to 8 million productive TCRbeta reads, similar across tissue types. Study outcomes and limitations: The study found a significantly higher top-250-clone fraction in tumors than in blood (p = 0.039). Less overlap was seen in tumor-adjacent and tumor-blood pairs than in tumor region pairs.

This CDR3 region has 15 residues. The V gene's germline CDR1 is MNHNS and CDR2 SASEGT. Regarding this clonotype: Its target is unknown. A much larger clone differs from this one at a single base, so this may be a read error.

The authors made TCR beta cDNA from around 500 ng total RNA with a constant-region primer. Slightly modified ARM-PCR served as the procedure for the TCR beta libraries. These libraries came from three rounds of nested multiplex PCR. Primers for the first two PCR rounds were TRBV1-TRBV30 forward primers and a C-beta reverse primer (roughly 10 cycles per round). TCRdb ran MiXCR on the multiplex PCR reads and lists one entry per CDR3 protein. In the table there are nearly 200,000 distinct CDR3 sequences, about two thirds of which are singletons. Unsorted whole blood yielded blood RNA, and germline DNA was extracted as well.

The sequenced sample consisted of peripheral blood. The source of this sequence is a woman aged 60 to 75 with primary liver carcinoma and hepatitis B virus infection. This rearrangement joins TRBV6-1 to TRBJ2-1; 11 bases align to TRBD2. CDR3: CAANLAGGAYNKQFF. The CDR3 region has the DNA TGTGCCGCAAATCTAGCGGGGGGCGCCTACAATAAGCAGTTCTTC.